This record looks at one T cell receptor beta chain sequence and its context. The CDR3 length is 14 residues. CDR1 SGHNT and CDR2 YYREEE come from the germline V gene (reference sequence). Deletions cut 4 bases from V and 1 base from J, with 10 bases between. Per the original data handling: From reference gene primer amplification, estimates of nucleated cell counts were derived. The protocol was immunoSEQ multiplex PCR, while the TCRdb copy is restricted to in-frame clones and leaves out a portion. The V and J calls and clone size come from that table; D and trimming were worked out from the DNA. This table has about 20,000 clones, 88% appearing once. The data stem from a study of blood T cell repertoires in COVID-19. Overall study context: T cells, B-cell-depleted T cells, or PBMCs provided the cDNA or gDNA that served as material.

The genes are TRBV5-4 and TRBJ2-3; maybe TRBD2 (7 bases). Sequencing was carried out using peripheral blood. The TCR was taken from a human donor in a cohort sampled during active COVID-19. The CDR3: CASSPGGRTDTQYF. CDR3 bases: TGTGCCAGCAGCCCCGGGGGGCGCACAGATACGCAGTATTTT. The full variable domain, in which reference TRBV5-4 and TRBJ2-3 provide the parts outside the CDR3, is ETGVTQSPTHLIKTRGQQVTLRCSSQSGHNTVSWYQQALGQGPQFIFQYYREEENGRGNFPPRFSGLQFPNYSSELNVNALELDDSALYLCASSPGGRTDTQYFGPGTRLTVL.